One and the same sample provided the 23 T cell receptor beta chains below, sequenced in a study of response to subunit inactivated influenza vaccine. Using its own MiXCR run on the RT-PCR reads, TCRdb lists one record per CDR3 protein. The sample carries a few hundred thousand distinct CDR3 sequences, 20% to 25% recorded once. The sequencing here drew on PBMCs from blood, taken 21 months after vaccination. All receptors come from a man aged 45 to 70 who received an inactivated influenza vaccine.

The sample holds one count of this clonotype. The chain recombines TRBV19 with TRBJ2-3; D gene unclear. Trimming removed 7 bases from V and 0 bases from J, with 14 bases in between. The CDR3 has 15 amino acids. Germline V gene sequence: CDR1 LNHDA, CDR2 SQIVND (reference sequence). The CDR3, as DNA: TGTGCCAGTATCCCCAGCACCGCTAGCACAGATACGCAGTATTTT. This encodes CASIPSTASTDTQYF.

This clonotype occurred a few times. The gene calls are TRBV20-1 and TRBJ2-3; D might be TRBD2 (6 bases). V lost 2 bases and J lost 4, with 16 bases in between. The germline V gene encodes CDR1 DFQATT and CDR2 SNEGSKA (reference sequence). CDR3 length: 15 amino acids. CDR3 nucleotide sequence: TGCAGTGCTAGAAACCTCGGTAGCGGCTCAGATACGCAGTATTTT. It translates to CSARNLGSGSDTQYF.

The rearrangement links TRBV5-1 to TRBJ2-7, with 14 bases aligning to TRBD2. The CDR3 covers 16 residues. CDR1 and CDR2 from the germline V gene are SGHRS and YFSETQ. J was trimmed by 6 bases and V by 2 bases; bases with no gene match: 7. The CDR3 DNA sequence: TGCGCCAGCAGCTTTATGACTAGCGGGAGGGCCGTCGAGCAGTACTTC. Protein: CASSFMTSGRAVEQYF. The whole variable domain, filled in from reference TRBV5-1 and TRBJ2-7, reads KAGVTQTPRYLIKTRGQQVTLSCSPISGHRSVSWYQQTPGQGLQFLFEYFSETQRNKGNFPGRFSGRQFSNSRSEMNVSTLELGDSALYLCASSFMTSGRAVEQYFGPGTRLTVT.

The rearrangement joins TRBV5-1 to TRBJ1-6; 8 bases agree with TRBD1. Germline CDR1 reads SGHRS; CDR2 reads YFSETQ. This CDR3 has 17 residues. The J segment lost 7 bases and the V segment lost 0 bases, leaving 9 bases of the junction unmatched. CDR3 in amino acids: CASSLDAAGTGNSPLHF. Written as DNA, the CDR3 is TGCGCCAGCAGCTTGGACGCTGCCGGGACAGGCAATTCACCCCTCCACTTT. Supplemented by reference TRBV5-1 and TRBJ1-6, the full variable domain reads KAGVTQTPRYLIKTRGQQVTLSCSPISGHRSVSWYQQTPGQGLQFLFEYFSETQRNKGNFPGRFSGRQFSNSRSEMNVSTLELGDSALYLCASSLDAAGTGNSPLHFGNGTRLTVT.

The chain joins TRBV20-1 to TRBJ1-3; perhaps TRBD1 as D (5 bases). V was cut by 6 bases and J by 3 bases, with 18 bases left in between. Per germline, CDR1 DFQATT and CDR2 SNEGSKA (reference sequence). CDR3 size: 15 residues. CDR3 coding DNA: TGCAGTGCACCCGTCCGGGGGTTTGGTGGAAACACCATATATTTT. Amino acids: CSAPVRGFGGNTIYF.

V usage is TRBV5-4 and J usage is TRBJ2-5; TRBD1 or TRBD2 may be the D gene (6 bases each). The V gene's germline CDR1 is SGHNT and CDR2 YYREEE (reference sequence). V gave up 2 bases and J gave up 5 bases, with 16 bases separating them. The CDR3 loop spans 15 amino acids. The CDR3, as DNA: TGTGCCAGCAGCTTCCCGGTAGGGGGGCGGGAGACCCAGTACTTC. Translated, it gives CASSFPVGGRETQYF. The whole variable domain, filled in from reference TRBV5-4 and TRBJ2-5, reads ETGVTQSPTHLIKTRGQQVTLRCSSQSGHNTVSWYQQALGQGPQFIFQYYREEENGRGNFPPRFSGLQFPNYSSELNVNALELDDSALYLCASSFPVGGRETQYFGPGTRLLVL.

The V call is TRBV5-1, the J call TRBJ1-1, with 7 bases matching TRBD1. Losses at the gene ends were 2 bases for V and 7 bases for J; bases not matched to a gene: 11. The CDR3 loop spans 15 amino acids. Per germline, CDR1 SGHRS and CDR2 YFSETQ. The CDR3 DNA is TGCGCCAGCAGCTTAGGACAGGTCAAAGGGGGTGAAGCTTTCTTT. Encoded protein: CASSLGQVKGGEAFF.

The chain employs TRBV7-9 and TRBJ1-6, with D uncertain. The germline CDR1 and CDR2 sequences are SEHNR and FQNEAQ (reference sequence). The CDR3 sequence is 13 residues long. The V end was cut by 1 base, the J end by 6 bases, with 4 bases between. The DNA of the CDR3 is TGTGCCAGCAGCTTAGTTGTTAATTCACCCCTCCACTTT. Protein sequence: CASSLVVNSPLHF.

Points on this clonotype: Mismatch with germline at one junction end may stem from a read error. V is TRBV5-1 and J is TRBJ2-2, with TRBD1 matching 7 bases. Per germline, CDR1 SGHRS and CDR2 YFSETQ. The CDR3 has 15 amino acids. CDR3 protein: CASRLGTANTGELFF. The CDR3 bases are TGCGCCAGCAGGTTGGGGACAGCGAACACCGGGGAGCTGTTTTTT.

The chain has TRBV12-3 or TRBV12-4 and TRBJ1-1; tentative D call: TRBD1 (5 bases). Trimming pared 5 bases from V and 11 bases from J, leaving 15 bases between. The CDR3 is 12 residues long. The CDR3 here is CASSEMGGQAFF. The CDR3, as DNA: TGTGCCAGCAGTGAAATGGGGGGTCAGGCTTTCTTT.

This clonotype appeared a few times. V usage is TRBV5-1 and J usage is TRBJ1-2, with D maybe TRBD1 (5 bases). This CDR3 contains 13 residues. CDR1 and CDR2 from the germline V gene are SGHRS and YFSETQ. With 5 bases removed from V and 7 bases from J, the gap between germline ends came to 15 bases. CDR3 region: CASRRGLGGGYTF. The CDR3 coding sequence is TGCGCCAGCAGAAGGGGCCTTGGGGGTGGCTACACCTTC.

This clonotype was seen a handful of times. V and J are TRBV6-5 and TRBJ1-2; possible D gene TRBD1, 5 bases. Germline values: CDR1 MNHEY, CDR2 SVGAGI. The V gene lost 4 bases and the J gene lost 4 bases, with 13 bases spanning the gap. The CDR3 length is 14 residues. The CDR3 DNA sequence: TGTGCCAGCAGTTCCCTGGGGCCGGCCTATGGCTACACCTTC. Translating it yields CASSSLGPAYGYTF.

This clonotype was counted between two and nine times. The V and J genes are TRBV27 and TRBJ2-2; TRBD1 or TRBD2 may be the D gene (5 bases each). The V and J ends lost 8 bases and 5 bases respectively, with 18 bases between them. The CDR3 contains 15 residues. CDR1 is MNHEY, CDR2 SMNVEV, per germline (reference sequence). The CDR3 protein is CASAIEGYFTGELFF. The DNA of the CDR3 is TGTGCCAGCGCGATCGAGGGGTACTTTACCGGGGAGCTGTTTTTT.

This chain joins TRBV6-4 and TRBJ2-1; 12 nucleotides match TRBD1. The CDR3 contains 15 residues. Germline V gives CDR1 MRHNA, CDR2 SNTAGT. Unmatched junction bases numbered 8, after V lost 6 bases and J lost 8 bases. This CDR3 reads CASRDRDRGQDEQFF. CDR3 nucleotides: TGTGCCAGCAGAGACCGGGACAGGGGGCAGGATGAGCAGTTCTTC.

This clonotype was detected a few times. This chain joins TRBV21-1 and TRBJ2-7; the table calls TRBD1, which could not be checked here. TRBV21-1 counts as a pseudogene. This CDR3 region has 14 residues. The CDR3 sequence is CASSRERADCLQHF. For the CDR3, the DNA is TGTGCCAGCAGCAGAGAGCGGGCGGACTGTCTTCAACACTTC.

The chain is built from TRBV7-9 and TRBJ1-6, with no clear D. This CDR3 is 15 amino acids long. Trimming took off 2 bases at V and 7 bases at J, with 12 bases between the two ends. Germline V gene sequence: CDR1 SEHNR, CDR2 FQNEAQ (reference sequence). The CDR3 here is CASSLYDVGNSPLHF. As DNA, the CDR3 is TGTGCCAGCAGCTTATACGATGTGGGCAATTCACCCCTCCACTTT.

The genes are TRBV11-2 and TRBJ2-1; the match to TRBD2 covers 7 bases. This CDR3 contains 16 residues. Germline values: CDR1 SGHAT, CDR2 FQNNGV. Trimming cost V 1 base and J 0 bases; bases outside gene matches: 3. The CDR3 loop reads CASSLGAGISYNEQFF. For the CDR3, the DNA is TGTGCCAGCAGCTTAGGAGCGGGGATCTCCTACAATGAGCAGTTCTTC.

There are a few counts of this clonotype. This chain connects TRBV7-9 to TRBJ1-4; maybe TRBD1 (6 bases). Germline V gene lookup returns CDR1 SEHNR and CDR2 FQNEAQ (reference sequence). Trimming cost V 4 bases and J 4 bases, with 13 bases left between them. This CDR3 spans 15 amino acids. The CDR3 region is CASSSTQGVNEKLFF. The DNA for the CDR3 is TGTGCCAGCAGCTCGACACAGGGAGTTAATGAAAAACTGTTTTTT.

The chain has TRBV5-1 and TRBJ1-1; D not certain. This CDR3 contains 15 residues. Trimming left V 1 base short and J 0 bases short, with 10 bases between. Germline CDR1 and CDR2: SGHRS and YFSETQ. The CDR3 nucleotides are TGCGCCAGCAGCTTGAGTACGGCCTTGAACACTGAAGCTTTCTTT. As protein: CASSLSTALNTEAFF.

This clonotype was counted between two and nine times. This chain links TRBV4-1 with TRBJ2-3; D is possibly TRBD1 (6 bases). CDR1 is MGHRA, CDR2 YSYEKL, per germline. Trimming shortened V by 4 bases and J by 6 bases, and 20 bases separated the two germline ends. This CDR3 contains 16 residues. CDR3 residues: CASSPGARYVQDTQYF. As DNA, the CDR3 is TGCGCCAGCAGCCCAGGGGCTAGGTACGTTCAGGATACGCAGTATTTT.

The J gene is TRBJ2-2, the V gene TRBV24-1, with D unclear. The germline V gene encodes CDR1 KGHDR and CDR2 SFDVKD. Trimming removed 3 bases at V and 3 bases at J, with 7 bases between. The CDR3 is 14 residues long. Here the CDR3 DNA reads TGTGCCACCAGTGATACGCTCTACACCGGGGAGCTGTTTTTT. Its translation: CATSDTLYTGELFF.

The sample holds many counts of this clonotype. The CDR3 coding sequence is TGTGCCAGCAGCGCGACAGGGGAATTCTACCAGCCCCAGCATTTT. Residues: CASSATGEFYQPQHF. The chain uses TRBV7-2 and TRBJ1-5; 8 bases match TRBD1. From germline, CDR1 is SGHTA and CDR2 FQGNSA. This CDR3 spans 15 amino acids. V gave up 5 bases and J gave up 7 bases; unmatched junction bases: 10.

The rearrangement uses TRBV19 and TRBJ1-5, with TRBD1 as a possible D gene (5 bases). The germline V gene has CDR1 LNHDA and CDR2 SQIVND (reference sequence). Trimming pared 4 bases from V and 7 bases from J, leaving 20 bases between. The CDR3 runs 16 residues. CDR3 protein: CASSKRDFSARQPQHF. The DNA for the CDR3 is TGTGCCAGTAGTAAAAGGGACTTTTCCGCACGGCAGCCCCAGCATTTT.